This T cell receptor (beta chain) derives from a study of T cells after yellow fever vaccination. Study context: When fractions had low cell numbers, they were prepared with SMART-Seq v4 Ultra Low Input. Study-wide results and caveats: The secondary response showed a weaker magnitude and a faster peak, day 5 versus 15. Post-booster repertoires contained most primary-vaccination clones again (about 95% CD4, about 88% CD8).

V dropped 5 bases and J dropped 5; count of bases not matched to a gene: 8. CDR1 SGHTA and CDR2 FQGNSA come from the germline V gene. The length of the CDR3 is 16 residues. This clonotype has at least ten counts. Its antigen is still unknown. By 5'RACE template switching, TCR cDNA was produced, with a universal primer site and UMIs added in the process. TCRdb reprocessed the 5' RACE reads via MiXCR and lists one record per CDR3 protein. Of approximately 140,000 distinct CDR3 sequences listed, more than 6% are singletons. This TCR was sampled from a man aged 30 to 45 who received the YFV17D yellow fever vaccine. This chain uses TRBV7-2 with TRBJ2-1; 11 bases align to TRBD2. Here the sequenced sample was CD4+ T cells sorted from PBMCs, taken 5 days after the yellow fever booster vaccination. CDR3 sequence (DNA): TGTGCCAGCAGCAATCAGGGACTAGCGGCCAACAATGAGCAGTTCTTC. Amino acids: CASSNQGLAANNEQFF.